A selection of T cell receptor beta chains follows, all from one sample in a study of human T cells and chemical hapten exposure. TCRdb itself ran the RACE reads through MiXCR, one entry per CDR3 protein. The sample holds tens of thousands of distinct CDR3 sequences, approximately 11% seen once. Sequenced material: whole blood, taken in connection with sensitization to the hapten diphenylcyclopropenone (DPC). The receptors stem from a woman aged 45-65 years with alopecia areata. Some clones in this sample may be carry-over from other donors' samples. Both conserved end residues are part of each CDR3. A D gene is named only where the DNA matches it firmly. The size field is filled for only some rows; it gives once, few, many or a size class.

>TRBV4-2|NA|TRBJ1-5|many
CASSQERGDPFRPQHF
TGTGCCAGCAGCCAAGAGAGAGGGGACCCCTTTCGGCCCCAGCATTTT
>TRBV29-1|TRBD2|TRBJ2-1|many
CSASSGRDNEQFF
TGCAGCGCTAGCAGCGGGAGAGACAATGAGCAGTTCTTC
>TRBV6-2/TRBV6-3|NA|TRBJ1-1|many
CASRGGGQNTEAFF
TGTGCCAGCAGGGGGGGAGGGCAGAACACTGAAGCTTTCTTT
>TRBV7-9|NA|TRBJ2-7|NA
CASSSHPLGGEQYF
TGTGCCAGCAGCTCCCACCCCCTCGGGGGAGAGCAGTACTTC
>TRBV3-1|NA|TRBJ2-1|many
CASSQEPYNEQFF
TGTGCCAGCAGCCAAGAACCTTACAATGAGCAGTTCTTC
>TRBV5-1|NA|TRBJ1-2|few
CASSLAASSYGYTF
TGCGCCAGCAGCTTGGCCGCGAGTTCCTATGGCTACACCTTC
>TRBV12-3/TRBV12-4|NA|TRBJ2-7|few
CATRRSEIVGYEQYF
TGTGCCACCCGGCGAAGTGAAATAGTCGGCTACGAGCAGTACTTC
>TRBV20-1|TRBD2|TRBJ2-5|few
CSARRAGGQETQYF
TGCAGTGCTAGAAGAGCGGGGGGGCAAGAGACCCAGTACTTC
>TRBV6-6|TRBD2|TRBJ2-7|NA
CASSPGTSVSYEQYF
TGTGCCAGCAGCCCCGGGACTAGCGTTTCCTACGAGCAGTACTTC
>TRBV20-1|NA|TRBJ1-1|many
CSARALRPMNTEAFF
TGCAGTGCTAGAGCGCTCAGGCCGATGAACACTGAAGCTTTCTTT
>TRBV7-9|NA|TRBJ2-5|many
CASSGVVQETQYF
TGTGCCAGCAGCGGAGTAGTGCAAGAGACCCAGTACTTC
>TRBV2|NA|TRBJ2-5|many
CASSEVAVRETQYF
TGTGCCAGCAGTGAGGTCGCCGTTAGAGAGACCCAGTACTTC
>TRBV12-3/TRBV12-4|NA|TRBJ2-1|many
CASSLGQLATSSYNEQFF
TGTGCCAGCAGTTTAGGCCAGCTAGCCACCAGCTCCTACAATGAGCAGTTCTTC
>TRBV19|NA|TRBJ2-1|many
CASSGSEGRHYNEQFF
TGTGCCAGTAGTGGTAGCGAGGGCCGACATTACAATGAGCAGTTCTTC
>TRBV14|TRBD2|TRBJ2-3|NA
CASSQDQGLATDTQYF
TGTGCCAGCAGCCAAGATCAGGGACTAGCGACAGATACGCAGTATTTT